What follows are 21 T cell receptor beta chains derived from one specimen sequenced in a study of blood T cell repertoires in COVID-19 (dated by TCRdb to between 2020 and 2021). Libraries were prepared through the immunoSEQ multiplex PCR assay. This is the immuneACCESS table as TCRdb keeps it, with only in-frame sequences that have V and J called. A part of the clones is gone; compared with another copy, unresolved V genes explain less than half, and the rest is unexplained. The sample records 100,000 to 150,000 clones, roughly 85% of which are singletons. Of the sample, about 3% is held by the ten largest clones. Sequencing used peripheral blood. The source of these receptors is an elderly woman with COVID-19, enrolled during active disease.

The V call is TRBV5-6, the J call TRBJ2-1; 14 positions agree with TRBD2. There are 16 residues in the CDR3. The trim removed 4 bases at V and 9 bases at J, leaving 9 bases unmatched. From germline, CDR1 is SGHDT and CDR2 YYEEEE. The CDR3, as DNA: TGTGCCAGCAGCCCGGGTGGGACTAGCGGGAGTATTGAGCAGTTCTTC. This sequence encodes CASSPGGTSGSIEQFF. Complete variable domain (other parts from reference TRBV5-6 and TRBJ2-1): DAGVTQSPTHLIKTRGQQVTLRCSPKSGHDTVSWYQQALGQGPQFIFQYYEEEERQRGNFPDRFSGHQFPNYSSELNVNALLLGDSALYLCASSPGGTSGSIEQFFGPGTRLTVL.

This clone was seen only a few times. The genes are TRBV6-5 and TRBJ2-5, with D maybe TRBD2 (6 bases). Germline values: CDR1 MNHEY, CDR2 SVGAGI. This CDR3 has 15 amino acids. V was pared by 6 bases and J by 2 bases, with 16 bases between. The CDR3 coding sequence is TGTGCCAGCAGAGGACTACGAGCATGGCAAGAGACCCAGTACTTC. It specifies CASRGLRAWQETQYF.

The chain employs TRBV10-3 and TRBJ1-2; D uncertain. Trimming stripped 7 bases from V and 6 bases from J, with 12 bases between. The CDR3 covers 12 residues. Germline V gene sequence: CDR1 ENHRY, CDR2 SYGVKD. The CDR3 DNA sequence: TGTGCCATCACTTCGGAGCGGGATGGCTACACCTTC. Encoded protein: CAITSERDGYTF.

The chain employs TRBV19 and TRBJ2-7; possible D gene TRBD2, 5 bases. Germline lookup yields CDR1 LNHDA and CDR2 SQIVND (reference sequence). Trimming removed 4 bases at V and 0 bases at J, with 10 bases between. The length of the CDR3 is 14 residues. CDR3 residues: CASSRGGSSYEQYF. CDR3 nucleotides: TGTGCCAGTAGTAGAGGCGGGTCCTCCTACGAGCAGTACTTC.

V is TRBV6-6 and J is TRBJ1-1, with D tentatively TRBD1 (6 bases). V was pared by 4 bases and J by 1 base, with 13 bases between. Germline assignment: CDR1 MNHNY and CDR2 SVGAGI (reference sequence). CDR3 length: 15 amino acids. The CDR3 loop is CASSSRQEWNTEAFF. In DNA form, the CDR3 reads TGTGCCAGCAGTTCGAGACAGGAGTGGAACACTGAAGCTTTCTTT.

The chain has TRBV5-4 and TRBJ2-3; D not resolved. Trimming removed 4 bases from V and 4 bases from J, with 7 bases in between. Germline V gives CDR1 SGHNT, CDR2 YYREEE (reference sequence). CDR3 size: 12 residues. CDR3: CASSGPSDTQYF. In DNA, the CDR3 is TGTGCCAGCAGCGGGCCGTCAGATACGCAGTATTTT.

The chain carries TRBV7-9 and TRBJ2-3, with TRBD1 matching 7 bases. Losses at the gene ends were 5 bases for V and 1 base for J; bases not matched to a gene: 6. CDR3 length: 15 residues. CDR1 SEHNR and CDR2 FQNEAQ come from the germline V gene (reference sequence). The CDR3 sequence: CASSPGDRRTDTQYF. The DNA of the CDR3 is TGTGCCAGCAGCCCCGGGGACAGACGCACAGATACGCAGTATTTT.

The V call is TRBV19, the J call TRBJ2-2; TRBD2 agrees at 12 bases. CDR1 and CDR2 from the germline V gene are LNHDA and SQIVND (reference sequence). J was trimmed by 7 bases and V by 9 bases; bases with no gene match: 3. The CDR3 has 13 residues. The CDR3 sequence is CASAGLAGGELFF. The CDR3 coding sequence is TGTGCCAGCGCGGGACTAGCGGGCGGGGAGCTGTTTTTT.

The chain carries TRBV28 and TRBJ2-5; 7 bases agree with TRBD2. Losses at the gene ends were 7 bases for V and 5 bases for J; bases not matched to a gene: 10. CDR3 size: 14 residues. In germline, CDR1 is MDHEN, CDR2 SYDVKM. CDR3 in amino acids: CASTAAGVHETQYF. The CDR3 DNA is TGTGCCAGCACCGCCGCGGGAGTTCACGAGACCCAGTACTTC.

The chain links TRBV7-9 to TRBJ2-1, with 7 bases aligning to TRBD2. Germline CDR1 and CDR2: SEHNR and FQNEAQ (reference sequence). Trimming removed 1 base from V and 4 bases from J; junction bases left unmatched: 4. CDR3 length equals 15 residues. The CDR3 DNA reads TGTGCCAGCAGCTTAGTCTTGGGGGGGTACAATGAGCAGTTCTTC. It encodes CASSLVLGGYNEQFF.

This chain joins TRBV5-4 and TRBJ1-1; D remains unclear. The germline V gene has CDR1 SGHNT and CDR2 YYREEE (reference sequence). The V gene lost 0 bases and the J gene lost 0 bases, with 3 bases spanning the gap. The CDR3 has 13 residues. The CDR3 nucleotides are TGTGCCAGCAGCTTGGAGCTGAACACTGAAGCTTTCTTT. As protein: CASSLELNTEAFF.

The gene calls are TRBV4-3 and TRBJ1-4; weak D call: TRBD1 (6 bases). The CDR3 contains 15 residues. The V end lost 3 bases, the J end lost 8 bases, and 16 bases lay between the germline ends. Germline V gives CDR1 LGHNA, CDR2 YSLEER. CDR3 loop: CASSQGGRGGEKLFF. CDR3 nucleotide sequence: TGCGCCAGCAGCCAGGGGGGCAGGGGAGGGGAAAAACTGTTTTTT.

Here the CDR3 reads CASSESAASSYNEQFF. The CDR3 bases are TGTGCCAGCAGTGAAAGCGCGGCTAGCTCCTACAATGAGCAGTTCTTC. The gene calls are TRBV6-1 and TRBJ2-1, with D hard to call. V shed 2 bases and J shed 0 bases, with 11 bases lying between them. The V gene's germline CDR1 is MNHNS and CDR2 SASEGT. This CDR3 is 16 amino acids long.

The V and J genes are TRBV20-1 and TRBJ2-5; possible D gene TRBD2, 5 bases. CDR1 and CDR2 (germline): DFQATT, SNEGSKA (reference sequence). The ends were cut back, 3 bases at V and 5 bases at J, with 13 bases in the middle. The CDR3 covers 13 residues. CDR3 in DNA: TGCAGTGCTAGTTATCGGGGAAGCGAGACCCAGTACTTC. This codes for CSASYRGSETQYF.

The chain couples TRBV7-2 to TRBJ2-7; 7 nucleotides align to TRBD2. V was clipped by 5 bases and J by 7 bases; unmatched bases: 8. The CDR3 extends over 13 amino acids. From germline, CDR1 is SGHTA and CDR2 FQGNSA. CDR3 sequence: CASSLGEGGEQYF. In DNA, the CDR3 is TGTGCCAGCAGCCTAGGGGAGGGAGGAGAGCAGTACTTC.

The chain has TRBV6-5 and TRBJ2-7; D is uncertain. Looked up from germline, CDR1 is MNHEY and CDR2 is SVGAGI. The CDR3 loop spans 15 amino acids. Trimming pared 6 bases from V and 2 bases from J, leaving 17 bases between. The DNA of the CDR3 is TGTGCCAGCAGCTCCCGGCCGACAACCGCCTACGAGCAGTACTTC. This codes for CASSSRPTTAYEQYF.

Written as DNA, the CDR3 is TGCGCCAGCAGTCAACCGTCGGACAGAACCTATTATGGCTACACCTTC. Residues: CASSQPSDRTYYGYTF. The rearrangement joins TRBV23-1 to TRBJ1-2; a weak D match, TRBD1 (6 bases). TRBV23-1 is recorded as an ORF, its role being uncertain. The CDR3 is 16 residues long. Trimming took off 2 bases at V and 5 bases at J, with 18 bases between the two ends.

This clone was counted between two and nine times. V is TRBV7-3 and J is TRBJ1-1; 7 bases align to TRBD1. Germline CDR1 reads SGHTA; CDR2 reads FQGTGA. Unmatched junction bases numbered 5, after V lost 3 bases and J lost 1 base. The CDR3 runs to 15 residues. CDR3 protein: CASSFGTGANTEAFF. The CDR3 region has the DNA TGTGCCAGCAGCTTCGGTACAGGGGCGAACACTGAAGCTTTCTTT.

In this sample, this clone turned up a few times. V gene TRBV7-2 combines with J gene TRBJ1-5, with TRBD1 matching over 9 bases. Germline V lookup: CDR1 SGHTA, CDR2 FQGNSA. J lost 4 bases, V lost 3 bases, and 4 bases had no gene match. This CDR3 is 15 amino acids long. In nucleotides, the CDR3 is TGTGCCAGCAGCTTCATAGGGACAGGGAATCAGCCCCAGCATTTT. Residues: CASSFIGTGNQPQHF.

About this clone itself: Other DNA sequences in the same sample also yield this CDR3. The gene calls are TRBV12-3 or TRBV12-4 and TRBJ2-7, with 9 bases matching TRBD1. This CDR3 has 13 amino acids. Trimming cost V 5 bases and J 3 bases; bases outside gene matches: 2. This CDR3 is CASSLGQGYEQYF. The CDR3 DNA reads TGTGCCAGCAGTCTGGGACAGGGCTACGAGCAGTACTTC.

The gene calls are TRBV3-1 (or the pseudogene TRBV3-2) and TRBJ2-2; D might be TRBD2 (6 bases). The CDR3 spans 16 residues. Per germline, CDR1 LGHDT and CDR2 YNNKEL (reference sequence). Between the trimmed V and J ends, which lost 2 bases and 3 bases, there was a span of 13 bases. The CDR3 DNA reads TGTGCCAGCAGCCAAACTAGCTGCCGAGACACCGGGGAGCTGTTTTTT. It codes for CASSQTSCRDTGELFF.